A selection of T cell receptor beta chains follows, all from one sample in a study of cytomegalovirus exposure and HLA in healthy donors. The method was immunoSEQ multiplex PCR; TCRdb's version includes in-frame clones alone and lacks a portion of them. Here the sample spans about 150,000 clones, about 68% being singletons. Sequenced input: PBMCs. The source of these receptors is a man between 18 and 29 years old in good health and CMV-seronegative. The CDR3 runs from the conserved cysteine through the conserved F or W. The D gene is left open where the match is weak. Not all rows give a size; the values are once, few, many and, for expanded clones, a class.

CDR3nt: TGTGCCAGCAGCCTGGACCGGGTAGAGCAGTACTTC; CDR3aa: CASSLDRVEQYF; v_gene: TRBV5-4; j_gene: TRBJ2-7; d_gene: NA; abundance: NA
CDR3nt: TGTGCCAGCAGCCTTTTAGGAGGGATGGACTATGGCTACACCTTC; CDR3aa: CASSLLGGMDYGYTF; v_gene: TRBV7-9; j_gene: TRBJ1-2; d_gene: NA; abundance: NA
CDR3nt: TGTGCCAGTGGACTTACCTACGAGCAGTACTTC; CDR3aa: CASGLTYEQYF; v_gene: TRBV6-6; j_gene: TRBJ2-7; d_gene: NA; abundance: NA
CDR3nt: TGTGCCAGCAGCTCGCCGGGGGAGCGGGATCGGTCCTACAATGAGCAGTTCTTC; CDR3aa: CASSSPGERDRSYNEQFF; v_gene: TRBV7-8; j_gene: TRBJ2-1; d_gene: TRBD2; abundance: NA
CDR3nt: TGTGCCAGCAGCTTCCTCCTTGCAACTAATGAAAAACTGTTTTTT; CDR3aa: CASSFLLATNEKLFF; v_gene: TRBV5-5; j_gene: TRBJ1-4; d_gene: NA; abundance: NA
CDR3nt: TGCGCCAGCAGCTTGGCCGCCTCGGGACAGGGGGTCAACAATGAGCAGTTCTTC; CDR3aa: CASSLAASGQGVNNEQFF; v_gene: TRBV5-1; j_gene: TRBJ2-1; d_gene: TRBD1; abundance: NA
CDR3nt: TGCGCCAGCAGCCGAGGGACTTTCACAGATACGCAGTATTTT; CDR3aa: CASSRGTFTDTQYF; v_gene: TRBV4-1; j_gene: TRBJ2-3; d_gene: NA; abundance: NA
CDR3nt: TGTGCCAGCAGCCTCCCTTATAGCCTCGGGGGAATGGAGGCTTTCTTT; CDR3aa: CASSLPYSLGGMEAFF; v_gene: TRBV11-2; j_gene: TRBJ1-1; d_gene: NA; abundance: few
CDR3nt: TGTGCCAGCAGCTTAGTGGCTAGCGGGAGGAACACCGGGGAGCTGTTTTTT; CDR3aa: CASSLVASGRNTGELFF; v_gene: TRBV11-2; j_gene: TRBJ2-2; d_gene: TRBD2; abundance: NA
CDR3nt: TGTGCCAGCAGCCCCCATCAGGCTACCAATGAGCAGTTCTTC; CDR3aa: CASSPHQATNEQFF; v_gene: TRBV7-9; j_gene: TRBJ2-1; d_gene: NA; abundance: NA
CDR3nt: TGTGCCAGCAGCTGGGGACTAGCGGCCCGCTCTGGGGCCAACGTCCTGACTTTC; CDR3aa: CASSWGLAARSGANVLTF; v_gene: TRBV5-4; j_gene: TRBJ2-6; d_gene: TRBD2; abundance: once
CDR3nt: TGTGCCAGCAGCACTAGCGCGGAGCAGTTCTTC; CDR3aa: CASSTSAEQFF; v_gene: TRBV7-6; j_gene: TRBJ2-1; d_gene: TRBD2; abundance: NA
CDR3nt: TGTGCCAGCAGCTTAGTCGGGACAGGGGGCAATGAGCAGTTCTTC; CDR3aa: CASSLVGTGGNEQFF; v_gene: TRBV6-6; j_gene: TRBJ2-1; d_gene: TRBD1; abundance: NA
CDR3nt: TGTGCTAGTGGTTTGTCCAGGGTGAACCAGCCCCAGCATTTT; CDR3aa: CASGLSRVNQPQHF; v_gene: TRBV12-5; j_gene: TRBJ1-5; d_gene: NA; abundance: NA
CDR3nt: TGTGCCAGCAGCCCCCGGTGGCAGGGTGGCGACGAGCAGTACTTC; CDR3aa: CASSPRWQGGDEQYF; v_gene: TRBV14; j_gene: TRBJ2-7; d_gene: NA; abundance: NA
CDR3nt: TGTGCCAGCGGCCAGGGGGCAGGGATCTACGAGCAGTACTTC; CDR3aa: CASGQGAGIYEQYF; v_gene: TRBV6-5; j_gene: TRBJ2-7; d_gene: TRBD1; abundance: NA
CDR3nt: TGTGCCACCTACGGAGACAGGGGAAAGGACGGGGGTAATGAGCAGTTCTTC; CDR3aa: CATYGDRGKDGGNEQFF; v_gene: TRBV19; j_gene: TRBJ2-1; d_gene: TRBD1; abundance: NA
CDR3nt: TGTGCCAGCAGTTTTGGACTAGAGCAGTATTTT; CDR3aa: CASSFGLEQYF; v_gene: TRBV28; j_gene: TRBJ2-3; d_gene: TRBD2; abundance: few
CDR3nt: TGTGCCAGCAGCACCCTAATGGGGGGGGTAGAGACAGATACGCAGTATTTT; CDR3aa: CASSTLMGGVETDTQYF; v_gene: TRBV9; j_gene: TRBJ2-3; d_gene: TRBD2; abundance: NA
CDR3nt: TGTGCCAGCAGCTCATCTAGCGGGAGGGGTGAGCAGTTCTTC; CDR3aa: CASSSSSGRGEQFF; v_gene: TRBV11-3; j_gene: TRBJ2-1; d_gene: TRBD2; abundance: NA
CDR3nt: TGTGCCAGCAGCCAGGGGGGGAGGGGCGGGAGGGAGACCCAGTACTTC; CDR3aa: CASSQGGRGGRETQYF; v_gene: TRBV4-2; j_gene: TRBJ2-5; d_gene: TRBD2; abundance: NA
CDR3nt: TGTGCCAGCAGCTTTGCGGCAGGGGAAGGAACTGAAGCTTTCTTT; CDR3aa: CASSFAAGEGTEAFF; v_gene: TRBV7-8; j_gene: TRBJ1-1; d_gene: NA; abundance: NA
CDR3nt: TGTGCCAGCTCACCAGCTAGCGGGACGAAGGAGACCCAGTACTTC; CDR3aa: CASSPASGTKETQYF; v_gene: TRBV18; j_gene: TRBJ2-5; d_gene: TRBD2; abundance: NA
CDR3nt: TGCAGCGTTGAACGAGCGGGAGGACCACTAAGCGGGGAGCTGTTTTTT; CDR3aa: CSVERAGGPLSGELFF; v_gene: TRBV29-1; j_gene: TRBJ2-2; d_gene: TRBD2; abundance: NA
CDR3nt: TGTGCCAGCAGCCCCAGTCCCTCCTCGGAGACCCAGTACTTC; CDR3aa: CASSPSPSSETQYF; v_gene: TRBV7-7; j_gene: TRBJ2-5; d_gene: NA; abundance: NA
CDR3nt: TGTGCCACCAGCCCGGCAGGGGGGACCTACGAGCAGTACTTC; CDR3aa: CATSPAGGTYEQYF; v_gene: TRBV15; j_gene: TRBJ2-7; d_gene: NA; abundance: NA
CDR3nt: TGTGCCAGCAGTTGGGGGGAGGGGGGGACCTACGAGCAGTACTTC; CDR3aa: CASSWGEGGTYEQYF; v_gene: TRBV27; j_gene: TRBJ2-7; d_gene: NA; abundance: NA
CDR3nt: TGTGCCAGCAGTATCATGGCCAAAAACATTCAGTACTTC; CDR3aa: CASSIMAKNIQYF; v_gene: TRBV28; j_gene: TRBJ2-4; d_gene: NA; abundance: NA
CDR3nt: TGCGCCAGCAGCTCAGGGGGCATCTACGAGCAGTACTTC; CDR3aa: CASSSGGIYEQYF; v_gene: TRBV5-1; j_gene: TRBJ2-7; d_gene: TRBD1; abundance: once
CDR3nt: TGTGCCAGCAGTTCTAACAATGAGCAGTTCTTC; CDR3aa: CASSSNNEQFF; v_gene: TRBV28; j_gene: TRBJ2-1; d_gene: NA; abundance: NA
CDR3nt: TGCGCCAGCAGCTTGGAGGGGGGGATGAACACTGAAGCTTTCTTT; CDR3aa: CASSLEGGMNTEAFF; v_gene: TRBV5-1; j_gene: TRBJ1-1; d_gene: NA; abundance: once
CDR3nt: TGCGCCAGCAGCTTCGGGGGATCCTACGAGCAGTACTTC; CDR3aa: CASSFGGSYEQYF; v_gene: TRBV5-1; j_gene: TRBJ2-7; d_gene: NA; abundance: NA
CDR3nt: TGTGCCAGCAGTTTATCTGACACTTACACTGAAGCTTTCTTT; CDR3aa: CASSLSDTYTEAFF; v_gene: TRBV27; j_gene: TRBJ1-1; d_gene: NA; abundance: NA
CDR3nt: TGTGCCAGCAGCTTAGCCGGACAGGAGGTAAAACTGTTTTTT; CDR3aa: CASSLAGQEVKLFF; v_gene: TRBV11-2; j_gene: TRBJ1-4; d_gene: TRBD1; abundance: NA
CDR3nt: TGCGCCAGCAGCTTGGGAGCCGACTCCTACGAGCAGTACTTC; CDR3aa: CASSLGADSYEQYF; v_gene: TRBV5-1; j_gene: TRBJ2-7; d_gene: NA; abundance: NA
CDR3nt: TGTGCCAGCAGATCGAGCACAGATACGCAGTATTTT; CDR3aa: CASRSSTDTQYF; v_gene: TRBV6-1; j_gene: TRBJ2-3; d_gene: NA; abundance: once
CDR3nt: TGCGCCAGCAGCTTGGCCGGCAGGGGGTTTTCACCCCTCCACTTT; CDR3aa: CASSLAGRGFSPLHF; v_gene: TRBV5-1; j_gene: TRBJ1-6; d_gene: TRBD1; abundance: few
CDR3nt: TGTGCCAGCAGTGCCTACACAGATACGCAGTATTTT; CDR3aa: CASSAYTDTQYF; v_gene: TRBV6-5; j_gene: TRBJ2-3; d_gene: NA; abundance: NA
CDR3nt: TGTGCCAGCAGCCCAGGTCCAGCGGGAGGTACAGAGACCCAGTACTTC; CDR3aa: CASSPGPAGGTETQYF; v_gene: TRBV7-9; j_gene: TRBJ2-5; d_gene: TRBD2; abundance: NA
CDR3nt: TGTGCCAGCCATGGGATGGGGGAGGGCCTGATAGATACGCAGTATTTT; CDR3aa: CASHGMGEGLIDTQYF; v_gene: TRBV28; j_gene: TRBJ2-3; d_gene: TRBD2; abundance: once
CDR3nt: TGTGCCAGCAGTCCGACGGACTGGAACACCGGGGAGCTGTTTTTT; CDR3aa: CASSPTDWNTGELFF; v_gene: TRBV27; j_gene: TRBJ2-2; d_gene: NA; abundance: NA
CDR3nt: TGTGCCAGTGGAGCTAACCAAGAGACCCAGTACTTC; CDR3aa: CASGANQETQYF; v_gene: TRBV6-5; j_gene: TRBJ2-5; d_gene: NA; abundance: NA
CDR3nt: TGTGCCAGCAGTGAATTTAGTGGCACCGGGGAGCTGTTTTTT; CDR3aa: CASSEFSGTGELFF; v_gene: TRBV25-1; j_gene: TRBJ2-2; d_gene: NA; abundance: NA
CDR3nt: TGTGCCAGCAGCAGTTGGACTAGCGGAGTTTACGAGCAGTACTTC; CDR3aa: CASSSWTSGVYEQYF; v_gene: TRBV5-4; j_gene: TRBJ2-7; d_gene: TRBD2; abundance: NA
CDR3nt: TGCGCCAGCAGCGCCGGCCCGGGAGAGACCTACGAGCAGTACTTC; CDR3aa: CASSAGPGETYEQYF; v_gene: TRBV4-1; j_gene: TRBJ2-7; d_gene: NA; abundance: NA
CDR3nt: TGCAGCGTTGTTCTTAGGGGAAGGGTAGACGGCTACACCTTC; CDR3aa: CSVVLRGRVDGYTF; v_gene: TRBV29-1; j_gene: TRBJ1-2; d_gene: NA; abundance: NA
CDR3nt: TGTGCCAGCAGTGAGACCGGACTGGCGACCACCGGGGAGCTGTTTTTT; CDR3aa: CASSETGLATTGELFF; v_gene: TRBV6-1; j_gene: TRBJ2-2; d_gene: NA; abundance: NA
CDR3nt: TGCAGTGCTGTCGGGTCCTACGAGCAGTACTTC; CDR3aa: CSAVGSYEQYF; v_gene: TRBV20-1; j_gene: TRBJ2-7; d_gene: NA; abundance: NA
CDR3nt: TGTGCCAGCAGCTTAAGCGACTACGAGCAGTACTTC; CDR3aa: CASSLSDYEQYF; v_gene: TRBV7-8; j_gene: TRBJ2-7; d_gene: NA; abundance: NA
CDR3nt: TGTGCCAGCAGTGAATTAGCGGGCCACCAAGAGACCCAGTACTTC; CDR3aa: CASSELAGHQETQYF; v_gene: TRBV6-1; j_gene: TRBJ2-5; d_gene: TRBD2; abundance: NA
CDR3nt: TGCGCCAGCAGCCTTAACACGGAGACCCAGTACTTC; CDR3aa: CASSLNTETQYF; v_gene: TRBV5-1; j_gene: TRBJ2-5; d_gene: NA; abundance: NA
CDR3nt: TGTGCCAGTAGCCTCAACTATGGCTACACCTTC; CDR3aa: CASSLNYGYTF; v_gene: TRBV19; j_gene: TRBJ1-2; d_gene: NA; abundance: NA